This T cell receptor (beta chain) is from a study of blood T cell repertoires in COVID-19. On the study more broadly: The origin of the acute and convalescent COVID-19 samples was the United States, Italy and Spain. Sources were T cells, B-cell-depleted T cells, or PBMCs; the material itself was cDNA or gDNA.

Profiled with immunoSEQ multiplex PCR; TCRdb holds only in-frame clones, not every one. Altogether roughly 90,000 clones are present, around 87% being singletons, with the ten largest covering 4% to 5.5%. The CDR3 is 15 amino acids. Germline assignment: CDR1 SGHTA and CDR2 FQGTGA. Unmatched junction bases numbered 3, after V lost 5 bases and J lost 0 bases. Sequences were obtained from peripheral blood. The receptor was isolated from a man aged 40-49 years with acute or convalescent COVID-19. This rearrangement joins TRBV7-3 to TRBJ2-1, with 8 bases fitting TRBD1. The CDR3 region has the DNA TGTGCCAGCAGCCGGACAGGGAGCTCCTACAATGAGCAGTTCTTC. This sequence encodes CASSRTGSSYNEQFF.